The clone carrying this T cell receptor beta chain has just a few counts. The data derive from a study of CD8+ T cells in alopecia areata. Trimming took off 6 bases at V and 4 bases at J, with 12 bases between the two ends. The CDR3 has 13 residues. Germline V gives CDR1 MGHDK, CDR2 SYGVNS. Isolated RNA was reverse transcribed into cDNA used as the sequencing template. The repertoire was sequenced with immunoSEQ multiplex PCR; TCRdb's copy has only in-frame clones and lacks some. This sample has around 200,000 clones, with 63% found just once. This rearrangement joins TRBV25-1 to TRBJ1-2, with a tentative D call TRBD1 (6 bases). This receptor was taken from a human donor with alopecia areata. The sequences come from CD4+ T cells sorted from blood, collected at week 0. CDR3 coding DNA: TGTGCCAGCAGCCTACCAGGGGTCTATGGCTACACCTTC. This encodes CASSLPGVYGYTF.